Presented here are 20 T cell receptor beta chains from one specimen sequenced in a study of T cell responses to AZD1222 COVID-19 vaccine. Sequencing was performed with immunoSEQ multiplex PCR; in TCRdb, only in-frame clones are kept and a portion is missing. The sample shows 58,000 or so clones, over 80% of them seen only once. This specimen was peripheral blood, taken on day 0 of AZD1222 vaccination. These receptors were taken from an adult in good health.

This chain connects TRBV29-1 to TRBJ2-3, with D possibly TRBD1 on 6 matching bases. Trimming shortened V by 2 bases and J by 3 bases, and 9 bases separated the two germline ends. The germline gives CDR1 SQVTM, CDR2 ANQGSEA. The CDR3 is made up of 13 amino acids. CDR3 region: CSVEQGSTDTQYF. The CDR3 DNA is TGCAGCGTTGAACAGGGGTCGACAGATACGCAGTATTTT.

V and J are TRBV18 and TRBJ1-1, with 8 bases that match TRBD1. The germline gives CDR1 KGHSH, CDR2 LQKENI. The J segment lost 4 bases and the V segment lost 5 bases, leaving 15 bases of the junction unmatched. CDR3 size: 17 residues. The CDR3 loop reads CASSSQLTDRGGTEAFF. The CDR3, as DNA: TGTGCCAGCTCATCCCAACTCACCGACAGGGGTGGCACTGAAGCTTTCTTT.

The chain couples TRBV5-4 to TRBJ1-2; D not certain. This CDR3 spans 14 amino acids. The germline gives CDR1 SGHNT, CDR2 YYREEE (reference sequence). V dropped 2 bases and J dropped 8 bases, with 16 bases sitting between them. Written as DNA, the CDR3 is TGTGCCAGCAGCTTAATAGACTCTGGGAACGGCTACACCTTC. Protein: CASSLIDSGNGYTF.

V and J are TRBV5-4 and TRBJ2-5; a possible D gene is TRBD1 (6 bases). Germline CDR1 and CDR2: SGHNT and YYREEE (reference sequence). Trimming pared 2 bases from V and 2 bases from J, leaving 10 bases between. The CDR3 sequence is 14 residues long. The CDR3 nucleotides read TGTGCCAGCAGCTTCCGGACAGCTCAAGAGACCCAGTACTTC. This codes for CASSFRTAQETQYF.

This chain joins TRBV3-1 (or the pseudogene TRBV3-2) and TRBJ2-5, with 8 bases aligning to TRBD1. The CDR3 contains 16 residues. V trimming: 4 bases; J trimming: 0 bases; junction bases outside the gene matches: 7. Germline V gives CDR1 LGHDT, CDR2 YNNKEL (reference sequence). The CDR3 DNA reads TGTGCCAGCAGCCTTCAGGGGGCATGGTACCAAGAGACCCAGTACTTC. Its translation is CASSLQGAWYQETQYF.

The genes are TRBV3-1 (or the pseudogene TRBV3-2) and TRBJ2-7; D call uncertain. V dropped 1 base and J dropped 2 bases, with 12 bases sitting between them. The CDR3 has 15 amino acids. From germline, CDR1 is LGHDT and CDR2 YNNKEL (reference sequence). CDR3 protein: CASSQASRNAYEQYF. The CDR3 DNA reads as TGTGCCAGCAGCCAAGCGAGCAGAAATGCCTACGAGCAGTACTTC.

The chain is built from TRBV24-1 and TRBJ1-6; possibly TRBD1 for D (5 bases). CDR3 length equals 14 residues. Germline values: CDR1 KGHDR, CDR2 SFDVKD. Trimming stripped 4 bases from V and 7 bases from J, with 10 bases between. This CDR3 is CATSERRDNSPLHF. The CDR3 DNA is TGTGCCACCAGTGAAAGACGGGACAATTCACCCCTCCACTTT.

The CDR3 nucleotides are TGTGCCAGCAGCCACTTGGGACAGTCCTACGAGCAGTACTTC. Encoded protein: CASSHLGQSYEQYF. This rearrangement joins TRBV3-1 (or the pseudogene TRBV3-2) to TRBJ2-7, with 7 bases that match TRBD1. The CDR3 spans 14 residues. CDR1 and CDR2 from the germline V gene are LGHDT and YNNKEL (reference sequence). V lost 3 bases to trimming and J lost 1 base; unmatched junction nucleotides: 3.

The chain employs TRBV3-1 (or the pseudogene TRBV3-2) and TRBJ2-7, with D possibly matching TRBD2 (5 bases). This CDR3 spans 12 amino acids. Germline V CDR1 and CDR2: LGHDT, YNNKEL (reference sequence). The ends were cut back, 5 bases at V and 3 bases at J, with 8 bases in the middle. The CDR3 is CASSSRDYEQYF. DNA of the CDR3: TGTGCCAGCAGCAGCCGGGACTACGAGCAGTACTTC.

The chain links TRBV5-1 to TRBJ1-3, with D unclear. There are 15 residues in the CDR3. V was cut by 0 bases and J by 2 bases, with 9 bases left in between. The germline CDR1 and CDR2 sequences are SGHRS and YFSETQ. The chain's CDR3 is CASSLDGEAGNTIYF. In DNA, the CDR3 is TGCGCCAGCAGCTTGGATGGGGAGGCTGGAAACACCATATATTTT.

The chain uses TRBV27 and TRBJ1-2; D not certain. V lost 4 bases to trimming and J lost 9 bases, with 12 bases between them. CDR3 length: 12 amino acids. Germline assignment: CDR1 MNHEY and CDR2 SMNVEV (reference sequence). For the CDR3, the DNA is TGTGCCAGCAGTTCCGATCACAATCGCTACACCTTC. It specifies CASSSDHNRYTF.

This chain connects TRBV6-1 to TRBJ2-1; D unresolved. This CDR3 contains 16 residues. Germline loops: CDR1 MNHNS, CDR2 SASEGT. V was pared by 0 bases and J by 2 bases, with 11 bases between. The CDR3, as DNA: TGTGCCAGCAGTGAAGCGGGCATGTACCCCTACAATGAGCAGTTCTTC. Residues: CASSEAGMYPYNEQFF.

This rearrangement joins TRBV6-5 to TRBJ1-5; D perhaps matches TRBD1 (6 bases). The CDR3 length is 15 residues. Trimming removed 10 bases at V and 4 bases at J, with 20 bases between. Per the germline V gene, CDR1 is MNHEY and CDR2 is SVGAGI. Here the CDR3 reads CATSKGGGPNQPQHF. CDR3 nucleotide sequence: TGTGCCACCTCTAAAGGGGGGGGGCCTAATCAGCCCCAGCATTTT.

The sample holds one count of this clone. The chain joins TRBV12-3 or TRBV12-4 to TRBJ1-5; a weak D match, TRBD1 (5 bases). This CDR3 is 13 amino acids long. V lost 6 bases, J lost 4 bases, and 10 bases lay in between. The CDR3 loop reads CASRRDGNQPQHF. CDR3 in DNA: TGTGCCAGCAGACGGGACGGGAATCAGCCCCAGCATTTT.

The rearrangement uses TRBV15 and TRBJ1-3; weak D call: TRBD1 (6 bases). The CDR3 runs 16 residues. V was trimmed by 2 bases and J by 4 bases, leaving 15 bases between them. In germline, CDR1 is LNHNV, CDR2 YYDKDF (reference sequence). This CDR3 reads CATSRSSGVGGNTIYF. The CDR3 DNA is TGTGCCACCAGCAGATCTTCAGGGGTCGGGGGAAACACCATATATTTT.

The rearrangement links TRBV5-1 to TRBJ1-1; D perhaps matches TRBD1 (5 bases). The CDR3 contains 16 residues. V dropped 1 base and J dropped 4 bases, with 17 bases sitting between them. From germline, CDR1 is SGHRS and CDR2 YFSETQ. This CDR3 reads CASSLRSPFQGTEAFF. CDR3 DNA: TGCGCCAGCAGCTTGAGAAGTCCATTTCAGGGCACTGAAGCTTTCTTT.

The J gene is TRBJ2-3, the V gene TRBV7-8, with 10 bases lining up with TRBD1. In germline, CDR1 is SGHVS, CDR2 FQNEAQ. This CDR3 is 14 amino acids long. The J segment lost 3 bases and the V segment lost 5 bases, leaving 2 bases of the junction unmatched. CDR3 region: CASSRDRGTDTQYF. In DNA form, the CDR3 reads TGTGCCAGCAGCCGGGACAGGGGAACAGATACGCAGTATTTT.

The rearrangement joins TRBV9 to TRBJ1-2; 7 bases map to TRBD1. CDR1 is SGDLS and CDR2 is YYNGEE in the germline V gene. The CDR3 length is 15 residues. V shed 3 bases and J 8 bases; nucleotides not matched to a gene: 13. The chain's CDR3 is CASSAYQGGRDGYTF. CDR3 nucleotides: TGTGCCAGCAGCGCCTACCAGGGGGGCCGAGACGGCTACACCTTC. Complete variable domain (other parts from reference TRBV9 and TRBJ1-2): DSGVTQTPKHLITATGQRVTLRCSPRSGDLSVYWYQQSLDQGLQFLIQYYNGEERAKGNILERFSAQQFPDLHSELNLSSLELGDSALYFCASSAYQGGRDGYTFGSGTRLTVV.

This sequence joins TRBV30 and TRBJ2-1; 8 nucleotides align to TRBD1. CDR3 size: 13 residues. The germline CDR1 and CDR2 sequences are GTSNPN and SVGIG (reference sequence). Trimming at V came to 2 bases and at J to 4 bases, leaving 1 base not matched to a gene. CDR3 in DNA: TGTGCCTGGAGTTACAGGGGGTACAATGAGCAGTTCTTC. Translated: CAWSYRGYNEQFF. Based on the CDR3 plus reference TRBV30 and TRBJ2-1, the full variable domain is SQTIHQWPATLVQPVGSPLSLECTVEGTSNPNLYWYRQAAGRGLQLLFYSVGIGQISSEVPQNLSASRPQDRQFILSSKKLLLSDSGFYLCAWSYRGYNEQFFGPGTRLTVL.

This chain links TRBV3-1 (or the pseudogene TRBV3-2) with TRBJ2-6, with unresolved D. V lost 1 base and J 4 bases, leaving 8 bases between the germline ends. This CDR3 region has 15 residues. Germline V gene lookup returns CDR1 LGHDT and CDR2 YNNKEL (reference sequence). CDR3 loop: CASSQATDGANVLTF. CDR3 in DNA: TGTGCCAGCAGCCAAGCAACAGACGGGGCCAACGTCCTGACTTTC.